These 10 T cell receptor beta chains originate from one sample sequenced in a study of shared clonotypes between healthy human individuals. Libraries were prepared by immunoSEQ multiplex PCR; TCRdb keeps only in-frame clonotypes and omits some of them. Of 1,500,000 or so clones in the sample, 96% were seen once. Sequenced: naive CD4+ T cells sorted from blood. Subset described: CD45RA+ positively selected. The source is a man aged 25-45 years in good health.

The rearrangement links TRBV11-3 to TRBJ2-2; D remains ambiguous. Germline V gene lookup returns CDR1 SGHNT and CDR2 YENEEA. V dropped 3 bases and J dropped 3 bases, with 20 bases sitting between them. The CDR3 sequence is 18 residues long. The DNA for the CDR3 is TGTGCCAGCAGCTTTTCCCTTCCAGCCCTTCGGGACACCGGGGAGCTGTTTTTT. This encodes CASSFSLPALRDTGELFF.

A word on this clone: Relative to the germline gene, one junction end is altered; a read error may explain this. CDR3 in DNA: TGCAGCGTTGATTCGAGGCAGGATGACGGACAGCAGGCCTTC. Protein sequence: CSVDSRQDDGQQAF. The V and J genes are TRBV29-1 and TRBJ2-7, with a possible D match to TRBD1 (6 bases). CDR1 is SQVTM and CDR2 is ANQGSEA in the germline V gene. This CDR3 region has 14 residues.

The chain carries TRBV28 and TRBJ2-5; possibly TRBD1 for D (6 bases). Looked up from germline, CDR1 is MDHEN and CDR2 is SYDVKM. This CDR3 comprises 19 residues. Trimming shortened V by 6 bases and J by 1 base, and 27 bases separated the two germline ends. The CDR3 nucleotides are TGTGCCAGCAGCCGCGCAACCGGGACACCAGGACGAGGCCAAGAGACCCAGTACTTC. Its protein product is CASSRATGTPGRGQETQYF.

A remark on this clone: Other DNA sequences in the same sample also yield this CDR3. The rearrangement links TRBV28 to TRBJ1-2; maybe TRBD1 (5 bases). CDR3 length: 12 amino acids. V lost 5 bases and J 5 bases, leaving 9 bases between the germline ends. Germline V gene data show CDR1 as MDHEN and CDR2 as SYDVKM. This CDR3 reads CASSAQGYGYTF. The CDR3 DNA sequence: TGTGCCAGCAGTGCTCAGGGATATGGCTACACCTTC.

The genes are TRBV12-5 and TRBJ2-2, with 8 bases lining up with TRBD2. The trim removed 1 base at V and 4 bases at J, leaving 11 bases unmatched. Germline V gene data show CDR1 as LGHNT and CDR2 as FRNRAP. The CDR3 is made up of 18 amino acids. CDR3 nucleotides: TGTGCTAGTGGTTTGGGAAGAGAAGCGGGAGTGATCACCGGGGAGCTGTTTTTT. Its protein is CASGLGREAGVITGELFF. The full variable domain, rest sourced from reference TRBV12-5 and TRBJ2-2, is DARVTQTPRHKVTEMGQEVTMRCQPILGHNTVFWYRQTMMQGLELLAYFRNRAPLDDSGMPKDRFSAEMPDATLATLKIQPSEPRDSAVYFCASGLGREAGVITGELFFGEGSRLTVL.

CDR3 amino acids: CASSLGELVWNTGELFF. The CDR3 DNA follows: TGTGCCAGCAGCTTAGGGGAACTAGTCTGGAACACCGGGGAGCTGTTTTTT. The chain has TRBV7-9 and TRBJ2-2; the D gene is possibly TRBD2 (5 bases). V was pared by 1 base and J by 1 base, with 13 bases between. Germline V gives CDR1 SEHNR, CDR2 FQNEAQ (reference sequence). This CDR3 region has 17 residues.

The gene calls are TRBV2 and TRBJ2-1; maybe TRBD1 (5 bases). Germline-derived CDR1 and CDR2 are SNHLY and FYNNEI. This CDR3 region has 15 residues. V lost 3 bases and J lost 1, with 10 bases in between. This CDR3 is CASSEGQGSYNEQFF. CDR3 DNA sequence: TGTGCCAGCAGTGAGGGGCAGGGTTCCTACAATGAGCAGTTCTTC.

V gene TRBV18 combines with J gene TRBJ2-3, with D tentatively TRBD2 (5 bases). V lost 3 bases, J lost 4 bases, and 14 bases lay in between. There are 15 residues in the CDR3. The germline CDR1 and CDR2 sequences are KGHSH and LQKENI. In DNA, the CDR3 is TGTGCCAGCTCACCCCGTGACCGAGGGCCAGATACGCAGTATTTT. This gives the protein CASSPRDRGPDTQYF.

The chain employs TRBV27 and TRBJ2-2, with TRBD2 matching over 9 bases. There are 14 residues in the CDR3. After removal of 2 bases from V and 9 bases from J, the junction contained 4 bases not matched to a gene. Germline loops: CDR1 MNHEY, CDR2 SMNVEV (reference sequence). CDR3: CASSLVAGVWELFF. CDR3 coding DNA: TGTGCCAGCAGTTTAGTAGCGGGAGTTTGGGAGCTGTTTTTT.

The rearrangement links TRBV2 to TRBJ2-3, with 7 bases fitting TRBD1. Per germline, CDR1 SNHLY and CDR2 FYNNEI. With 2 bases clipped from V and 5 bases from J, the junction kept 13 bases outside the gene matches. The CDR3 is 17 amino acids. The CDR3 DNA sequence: TGTGCCAGCAGTGAATTTTTAGACAGGGTGATCGGAGATACGCAGTATTTT. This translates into CASSEFLDRVIGDTQYF.